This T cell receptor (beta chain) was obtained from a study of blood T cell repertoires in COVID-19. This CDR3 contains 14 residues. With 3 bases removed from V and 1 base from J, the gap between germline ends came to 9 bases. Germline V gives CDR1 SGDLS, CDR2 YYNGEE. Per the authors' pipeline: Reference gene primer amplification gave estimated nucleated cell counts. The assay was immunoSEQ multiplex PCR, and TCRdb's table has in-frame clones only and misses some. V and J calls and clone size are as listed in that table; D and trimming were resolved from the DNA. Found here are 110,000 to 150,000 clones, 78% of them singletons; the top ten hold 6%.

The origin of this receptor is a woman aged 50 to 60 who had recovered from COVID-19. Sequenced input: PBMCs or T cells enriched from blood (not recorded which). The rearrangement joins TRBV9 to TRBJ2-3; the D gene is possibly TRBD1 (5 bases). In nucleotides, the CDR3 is TGTGCCAGCAGCGAGGGGCACGGCACAGATACGCAGTATTTT. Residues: CASSEGHGTDTQYF.